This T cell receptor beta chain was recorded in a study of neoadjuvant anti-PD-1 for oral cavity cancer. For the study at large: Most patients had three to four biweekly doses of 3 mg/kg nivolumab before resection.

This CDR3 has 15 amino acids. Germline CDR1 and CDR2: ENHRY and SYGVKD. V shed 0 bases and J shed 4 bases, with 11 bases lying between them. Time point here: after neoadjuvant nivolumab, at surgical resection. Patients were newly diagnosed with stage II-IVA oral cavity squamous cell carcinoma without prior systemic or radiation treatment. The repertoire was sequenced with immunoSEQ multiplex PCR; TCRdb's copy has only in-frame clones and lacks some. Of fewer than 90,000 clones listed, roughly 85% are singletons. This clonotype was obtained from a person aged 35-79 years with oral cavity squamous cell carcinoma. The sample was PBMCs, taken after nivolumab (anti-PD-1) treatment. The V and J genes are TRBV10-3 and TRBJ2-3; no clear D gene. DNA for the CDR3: TGTGCCATCAGTGAGTCCGTGGTACTCTCAGATACGCAGTATTTT. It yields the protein CAISESVVLSDTQYF.